The rows below give T cell receptor beta chains drawn from one sample of a study of T cell responses to AZD1222 COVID-19 vaccine. Profiling relied on immunoSEQ multiplex PCR, and the TCRdb table lists in-frame clones only, not all of them. The repertoire holds some 31,000 clones, with roughly 74% as singletons. Sequencing was performed on peripheral blood, taken 28 days after the second AZD1222 dose. These receptors were collected from an adult who received the AZD1222 COVID-19 vaccine. Both conserved end residues are part of each CDR3. A D gene is named only where the DNA matches it firmly. Clone size is given for some rows only: seen once, a few or many times, or a class if the clone is expanded.

.	TRBV2	TRBJ1-2	.	TGTGCCAGCAGGGGAAATGGCTACACCTTC	CASRGNGYTF
.	TRBV25-1	TRBJ1-4	few	TGTGCCAGCTCCTTGGGGGGCAGTTCGGGGTCAACTAATGAAAAACTGTTTTTT	CASSLGGSSGSTNEKLFF
TRBD1	TRBV5-6	TRBJ2-7	few	TGTGCCAGCAGATCCGGGACAGGGGAAGCGTACGAGCAGTACTTC	CASRSGTGEAYEQYF
TRBD2	TRBV6-2/TRBV6-3	TRBJ2-7	.	TGTGCCAGCAGTTCAGAGCGGGATTACTCCTACGAGCAGTACTTC	CASSSERDYSYEQYF
.	TRBV12-3/TRBV12-4	TRBJ2-2	.	TGTGCCAGCAGTTTTGTTGGGATCGGGGAGCTGTTTTTT	CASSFVGIGELFF
TRBD1	TRBV19	TRBJ1-5	.	TGTGCCAGTAGATCCGAAGGACAGGGAGTAAATCAGCCCCAGCATTTT	CASRSEGQGVNQPQHF
TRBD1	TRBV2	TRBJ1-6	.	TGTGCCAGCATCAGGGGGAATAATTCACCCCTCCACTTT	CASIRGNNSPLHF
.	TRBV3-1/TRBV3-2	TRBJ1-5	.	TGTGCCAGCAGCCCGGACACGACACATCAGCCCCAGCATTTT	CASSPDTTHQPQHF
.	TRBV19	TRBJ2-3	.	TGTGCCAGTAGTATAGGGAATGGAGATACGCAGTATTTT	CASSIGNGDTQYF
TRBD1	TRBV9	TRBJ2-5	few	TGTGCCAGCAGCGCCTGGACAGGGGGCAAGTGGGAGACCCAGTACTTC	CASSAWTGGKWETQYF
TRBD2	TRBV3-1/TRBV3-2	TRBJ2-3	.	TGTGCCAGCAGCGAAGCCGGGGGGTTAACAGATACGCAGTATTTT	CASSEAGGLTDTQYF
TRBD1	TRBV2	TRBJ2-6	.	TGTGCCAGCAGTGACCAGGGGGCTTATGGGGCCAACGTCCTGACTTTC	CASSDQGAYGANVLTF
.	TRBV12-3/TRBV12-4	TRBJ1-4	.	TGTGCCAGCAGTATCGCAACAAATGAAAAACTGTTTTTT	CASSIATNEKLFF
.	TRBV5-6	TRBJ2-3	once	TGTGCCAGCAGCTTGAGGGGGGGCCTCAGCACAGATACGCAGTATTTT	CASSLRGGLSTDTQYF
.	TRBV5-1	TRBJ1-1	.	TGCGCCAGCAGCTTGGGGGGGCTGCCTGAAGCTTTCTTT	CASSLGGLPEAFF
.	TRBV9	TRBJ1-1	.	TGTGCCAGCAGCGTATTACCTAGGACGGGAACTGAAGCTTTCTTT	CASSVLPRTGTEAFF
.	TRBV5-6	TRBJ2-7	once	TGTGCCAGCAGCTTGATGGGGGCTCCCTACGAGCAGTACTTC	CASSLMGAPYEQYF
TRBD2	TRBV3-1/TRBV3-2	TRBJ2-5	.	TGTGCCAGCAGCCAAAGGACCGGGGGGCAAGAGACCCAGTACTTC	CASSQRTGGQETQYF
.	TRBV2	TRBJ2-7	few	TGTGCCAGCAGTTACCGGGAGCCGAGGAGGGAGCAGTACTTC	CASSYREPRREQYF
.	TRBV2	TRBJ1-2	.	TGTGCCAGCAGTTCACAGGGATTTCGCTATGGCTACACCTTC	CASSSQGFRYGYTF
.	TRBV6-6	TRBJ1-2	.	TGTGCCAGCAGTTACGGGGTGAACGGACTCTATGGCTACACCTTC	CASSYGVNGLYGYTF
TRBD2	TRBV10-3	TRBJ2-3	.	TGTGCCATCAGTTCTCTAGCGGACAGCACAGATACGCAGTATTTT	CAISSLADSTDTQYF
.	TRBV6-5	TRBJ1-5	few	TGTGCCAGCAGTTACTCTTCGGCGAGGGGTTTACATTTT	CASSYSSARGLHF
TRBD2	TRBV10-1	TRBJ2-7	few	TGCGCCAGCGGGGAGACTAGCGGGCCCTCCTACGAGCAGTACTTC	CASGETSGPSYEQYF
.	TRBV28	TRBJ1-2	.	TGTGCCAGCAGTTCCCCTTCAGGCAACTATGGCTACACCTTC	CASSSPSGNYGYTF
TRBD1	TRBV12-5	TRBJ2-2	.	TGTGCTAGTGGTTGGATAGGACAGGTCAACACCGGGGAGCTGTTTTTT	CASGWIGQVNTGELFF
.	TRBV6-4	TRBJ2-3	.	TGTGCCAGCAGTGACCGGCGGGGGCTTACTAGCACAGATACGCAGTATTTT	CASSDRRGLTSTDTQYF
.	TRBV19	TRBJ1-3	.	TGTGCCACCCCCTCCGTAGGGGGGACCATATATTTT	CATPSVGGTIYF
.	TRBV6-5	TRBJ1-3	.	TGTGCCAGCAGGAGGGAATCTGGAAACACCATATATTTT	CASRRESGNTIYF
TRBD1	TRBV10-3	TRBJ2-7	few	TGTGCCATCAGTGAGTGGGGACAGGGCTACGAGCAGTACTTC	CAISEWGQGYEQYF